This T cell receptor beta chain was obtained from a study of T cell responses to AZD1222 COVID-19 vaccine. Produced via immunoSEQ multiplex PCR; TCRdb's table is partial and in-frame only. Altogether 100,000 to 130,000 clones are present, roughly 90% being singletons, with the ten largest covering approximately 7%. The material was peripheral blood, obtained on day 0 of AZD1222 vaccination. This TCR derives from an adult in good health.

As DNA, the CDR3 is TGTGCCAGCAGCCCCAGCCCTAGCGGGAGCAATGAGCAGTTCTTC. Amino acids: CASSPSPSGSNEQFF. This rearrangement joins TRBV11-2 to TRBJ2-1; 10 bases match TRBD2. The germline CDR1 and CDR2 sequences are SGHAT and FQNNGV. Trimming took 5 bases from V and 6 from J; bases not matched to a gene: 7. There are 15 residues in the CDR3. The full variable domain, with the rest looked up from reference TRBV11-2 and TRBJ2-1, is EAGVAQSPRYKIIEKRQSVAFWCNPISGHATLYWYQQILGQGPKLLIQFQNNGVVDDSQLPKDRFSAERLKGVDSTLKIQPAKLEDSAVYLCASSPSPSGSNEQFFGPGTRLTVL.